This entry concerns a single T cell receptor beta chain. Naive CD8 isolation took CD45RO-negative cells positively selected for CCR7 and excluded terminally differentiated effector memory CD45RA+ cells. Sequencing was performed with immunoSEQ multiplex PCR; in TCRdb, only in-frame clones are kept and a portion is missing. The table includes roughly 2 million clones, approximately 94% detected once. Germline-derived CDR1 and CDR2 are WSHSY and SAAADI. Losses at the gene ends were 2 bases for V and 4 bases for J; bases not matched to a gene: 7. The CDR3 has 15 amino acids. The data derive from a study of shared clonotypes between healthy human individuals.

Sequenced input: naive CD8+ T cells sorted from blood. This sequence originates from a man in his late teens or twenties in good health. The chain is built from TRBV10-2 and TRBJ2-5; 7 positions agree with TRBD1. This CDR3 reads CASSENLDRAETQYF. The CDR3 region has the DNA TGCGCCAGCAGTGAGAATCTCGACAGGGCAGAGACCCAGTACTTC.